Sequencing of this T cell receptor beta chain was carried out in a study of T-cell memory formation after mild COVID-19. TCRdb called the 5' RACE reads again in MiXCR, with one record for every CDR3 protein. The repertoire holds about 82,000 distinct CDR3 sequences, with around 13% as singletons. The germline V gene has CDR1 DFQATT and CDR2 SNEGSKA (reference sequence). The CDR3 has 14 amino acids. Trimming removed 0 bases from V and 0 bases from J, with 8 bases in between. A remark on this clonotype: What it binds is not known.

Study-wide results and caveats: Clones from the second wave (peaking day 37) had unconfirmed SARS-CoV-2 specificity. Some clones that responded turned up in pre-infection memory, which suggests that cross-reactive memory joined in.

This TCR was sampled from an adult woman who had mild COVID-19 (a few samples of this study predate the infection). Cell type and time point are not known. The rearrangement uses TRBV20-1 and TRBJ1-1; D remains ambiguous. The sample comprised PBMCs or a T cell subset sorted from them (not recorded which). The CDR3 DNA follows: TGCAGTGCTAGAGATTTAACATTGAACACTGAAGCTTTCTTT. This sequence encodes CSARDLTLNTEAFF.